The 31 T cell receptor beta chains reported below all come from one sample, sequenced in a study of tissue T cells after allogeneic stem cell transplantation. Enrolled prospectively were adult allogeneic hematopoietic cell transplant recipients whose graft-versus-host disease was steroid-refractory. The data were produced by immunoSEQ multiplex PCR, yet TCRdb's version contains in-frame clones alone and is incomplete. The sample yields approximately 2,900 clones, roughly three fifths seen once. The material sequenced was descending colon tissue, taken at autopsy. These TCRs come from a male patient at least 60 years old with steroid-refractory graft-versus-host disease after an allogeneic stem cell transplant. A share of the T cells may be of graft donor origin.

The CDR3 is CASSLNRGRTAFF. CDR3 DNA sequence: TGTGCCAGCAGCTTAAACAGGGGGCGCACGGCTTTCTTT. The chain joins TRBV7-3 to TRBJ1-1, with TRBD1 identical over 9 bases. The CDR3 is made up of 13 amino acids. Germline V gene lookup returns CDR1 SGHTA and CDR2 FQGTGA. J was trimmed by 11 bases and V by 1 base; bases with no gene match: 5.

The V call is TRBV6-5, the J call TRBJ1-5, with TRBD1 matching over 9 bases. Germline V gene lookup returns CDR1 MNHEY and CDR2 SVGAGI. With 9 bases clipped from V and 9 bases from J, the junction kept 12 bases outside the gene matches. The CDR3 covers 14 residues. As DNA, the CDR3 is TGTGCCAGTAACGGACAGGGGTTCCGGGTGCCCCAGCATTTT. This codes for CASNGQGFRVPQHF.

The chain has TRBV12-5 and TRBJ2-7, with 7 bases aligning to TRBD2. The CDR3 spans 14 residues. Germline assignment: CDR1 LGHNT and CDR2 FRNRAP. J was trimmed by 5 bases and V by 7 bases; bases with no gene match: 11. CDR3 in DNA: TGTGCTAGTGCCTCGACGGGGGGAAGGGACGAGCAGTACTTC. This gives the protein CASASTGGRDEQYF.

The CDR3 loop reads CASRLSSSGANVLTF. The CDR3 coding sequence is TGTGCCAGCAGGCTATCTAGCTCTGGGGCCAACGTCCTGACTTTC. V gene TRBV6-5 combines with J gene TRBJ2-6; D remains ambiguous. Germline CDR1 MNHEY, CDR2 SVGAGI. The CDR3 contains 15 residues. V dropped 6 bases and J dropped 0 bases, with 9 bases sitting between them.

The chain has TRBV4-3 and TRBJ1-1, with D uncertain. The V and J ends lost 0 bases and 9 bases respectively, with 11 bases between them. CDR3 length equals 13 residues. Germline V gene sequence: CDR1 LGHNA, CDR2 YSLEER. The chain's CDR3 is CASSQDRDLQAFF. CDR3 sequence (DNA): TGCGCCAGCAGCCAAGATCGTGATCTCCAAGCTTTCTTT.

The V and J genes are TRBV13 and TRBJ1-5; D is perhaps TRBD1 (6 bases). CDR1 and CDR2 (germline): PRHDT, FYEKMQ (reference sequence). Trimming took 5 bases from V and 4 from J, leaving 12 bases between them. The CDR3 has 14 amino acids. This chain's CDR3 is CASSPGGLNQPQHF. CDR3 sequence (DNA): TGTGCCAGCAGCCCGGGGGGGCTTAATCAGCCCCAGCATTTT.

V and J are TRBV2 and TRBJ2-5; 7 bases are a match to TRBD1. Germline loops: CDR1 SNHLY, CDR2 FYNNEI. This CDR3 is 14 amino acids long. With V trimmed by 7 bases and J by 4 bases, 9 bases remained unmatched. The CDR3 region is CASTPTTGIETQYF. In nucleotides, the CDR3 is TGTGCCAGCACCCCGACGACAGGGATAGAGACCCAGTACTTC.

The V gene is TRBV2, the J gene TRBJ2-1, with D unresolved. CDR1 is SNHLY, CDR2 FYNNEI, per germline. The CDR3 extends over 16 amino acids. The germline V and J ends were trimmed by 3 bases and 0 bases, with 12 bases remaining between them. The CDR3 region has the DNA TGTGCCAGCAGTGAGATAGGCGCGAGCTCCTACAATGAGCAGTTCTTC. This gives the protein CASSEIGASSYNEQFF.

The V gene is TRBV5-5, the J gene TRBJ2-3, with 8 bases matching TRBD1. The CDR3 runs to 14 residues. With V trimmed by 4 bases and J by 6 bases, 7 bases remained unmatched. Germline loops: CDR1 SGHKS, CDR2 YYEKEE (reference sequence). CDR3 region: CASSTTGVPDTQYF. The CDR3 DNA is TGTGCCAGCAGCACGACAGGGGTGCCGGATACGCAGTATTTT.

The J gene is TRBJ2-5, the V gene TRBV3-1 (or the pseudogene TRBV3-2); 13 positions match TRBD2. J gave up 5 bases and V 9 bases, and 6 bases lay outside the gene matches. The V gene's germline CDR1 is LGHDT and CDR2 YNNKEL (reference sequence). The CDR3 length is 14 residues. The CDR3 bases are TGTGCCAGTACTAGCGGGGGGGAGAGGGAGACCCAGTACTTC. It specifies CASTSGGERETQYF.

This clone was counted a few times. The chain employs TRBV19 and TRBJ1-2; D is perhaps TRBD1 (5 bases). V gave up 3 bases and J gave up 9 bases, with 20 bases separating them. This CDR3 is 15 amino acids long. The germline gives CDR1 LNHDA, CDR2 SQIVND (reference sequence). The CDR3 nucleotides read TGTGCCAGTAGTATCAAGGGGACCGCAGGTGAGAGCTACACCTTC. As protein: CASSIKGTAGESYTF. Using reference TRBV19 and TRBJ1-2 for the parts outside the CDR3, the full variable domain is DGGITQSPKYLFRKEGQNVTLSCEQNLNHDAMYWYRQDPGQGLRLIYYSQIVNDFQKGDIAEGYSVSREKKESFPLTVTSAQKNPTAFYLCASSIKGTAGESYTFGSGTRLTVV.

The genes are TRBV6-1 and TRBJ1-5; D is unresolved. Germline values: CDR1 MNHNS, CDR2 SASEGT. The CDR3 is 12 residues long. V lost 2 bases, J lost 7 bases, and 6 bases lay in between. CDR3: CASSETQQPQHF. CDR3 DNA: TGTGCCAGCAGTGAAACCCAACAGCCCCAGCATTTT.

The chain has TRBV19 and TRBJ2-2; D is unresolved. The CDR3 spans 15 residues. Trimming cost V 7 bases and J 4 bases, with 16 bases left between them. Germline V lookup: CDR1 LNHDA, CDR2 SQIVND (reference sequence). The DNA of the CDR3 is TGTGCCAGTACCCAGACCGGGCTGATCACCGGGGAGCTGTTTTTT. The encoded protein is CASTQTGLITGELFF.

By frequency in the sample, this clone is large. The chain couples TRBV9 to TRBJ1-2; D remains ambiguous. The germline V gene encodes CDR1 SGDLS and CDR2 YYNGEE. The CDR3 sequence is 13 residues long. V lost 2 bases and J lost 4, with 9 bases in between. The CDR3 nucleotides are TGTGCCAGCAGCGTTGACCCCTCCTATGGCTACACCTTC. As protein: CASSVDPSYGYTF.

This clone was recorded a few times. No DNA is shown, since the ends of the CDR3 on it are uncertain; the CDR3 is the one TCRdb lists. J is TRBJ2-7 and V is TRBV29-1. The CDR3 sequence runs 11 residues, both termini included. CDR1 is SQVTM, CDR2 ANQGSEA, per germline. This chain's CDR3 is CSILVSYEQYF.

The chain is built from TRBV18 and TRBJ2-3; unclear D gene. This CDR3 is built from 12 residues. Germline CDR1 reads KGHSH; CDR2 reads LQKENI. V was pared by 4 bases and J by 1 base, with 3 bases between. CDR3: CASSLGTDTQYF. Here the CDR3 DNA reads TGTGCCAGCTCACTCGGCACAGATACGCAGTATTTT.

This clone was found once. The chain is built from TRBV7-3 and TRBJ2-3; 12 positions match TRBD2. With V trimmed by 2 bases and J by 4 bases, 13 bases remained unmatched. The CDR3 length is 19 residues. The germline gives CDR1 SGHTA, CDR2 FQGTGA. The CDR3 DNA sequence: TGTGCCAGCAGCTTAGGGGGTGGACTAGCGGGGACTCCATCAGATACGCAGTATTTT. Protein product: CASSLGGGLAGTPSDTQYF. Full variable domain (outside the CDR3, taken from reference TRBV7-3 and TRBJ2-3): GAGVSQTPSNKVTEKGKYVELRCDPISGHTALYWYRQSLGQGPEFLIYFQGTGAADDSGLPNDRFFAVRPEGSVSTLKIQRTERGDSAVYLCASSLGGGLAGTPSDTQYFGPGTRLTVL.

The genes are TRBV12-3 or TRBV12-4 and TRBJ1-1; perhaps TRBD1 as D (6 bases). V was pared by 4 bases and J by 8 bases, with 11 bases between. This CDR3 has 12 amino acids. The CDR3 DNA follows: TGTGCCAGCAGTTCGAGGGGGGGAGAAGCTTTCTTT. This sequence encodes CASSSRGGEAFF.

The chain joins TRBV18 to TRBJ2-6, with D perhaps TRBD1 or TRBD2 (5 bases each). This CDR3 spans 16 amino acids. Trimming removed 0 bases from V and 0 bases from J, with 6 bases in between. CDR1 is KGHSH and CDR2 is LQKENI in the germline V gene. The CDR3: CASSPPGVSGANVLTF. In DNA form, the CDR3 reads TGTGCCAGCTCACCACCGGGGGTCTCTGGGGCCAACGTCCTGACTTTC.

This clone was counted only a few times. The chain couples TRBV7-3 to TRBJ2-1; D remains ambiguous. The CDR3 is made up of 13 amino acids. V dropped 5 bases and J dropped 7 bases, with 12 bases sitting between them. Germline-derived CDR1 and CDR2 are SGHTA and FQGTGA. The CDR3 bases are TGTGCCAGCAGCGTCCCTAGTGAGAATGAGCAGTTCTTC. Residues: CASSVPSENEQFF.

The V call is TRBV18, the J call TRBJ1-1; weak D call: TRBD1 (5 bases). V was cut by 3 bases and J by 5 bases, with 13 bases left in between. From germline, CDR1 is KGHSH and CDR2 LQKENI. The CDR3 totals 14 residues. The CDR3 nucleotides read TGTGCCAGCTCACCTCAGGGTGGGGGAACTGAAGCTTTCTTT. Protein: CASSPQGGGTEAFF.

The chain carries TRBV19 and TRBJ1-6, with D unresolved. The germline gives CDR1 LNHDA, CDR2 SQIVND (reference sequence). Trimming pared 3 bases from V and 0 bases from J, leaving 12 bases between. This CDR3 spans 17 amino acids. The CDR3 loop reads CASSMTPASSYNSPLHF. The DNA for the CDR3 is TGTGCCAGTAGTATGACCCCCGCAAGCTCCTATAATTCACCCCTCCACTTT.

The chain joins TRBV6-5 to TRBJ1-4; D remains unclear. V dropped 0 bases and J dropped 7 bases, with 6 bases sitting between them. The CDR3 is 13 residues long. Per the germline V gene, CDR1 is MNHEY and CDR2 is SVGAGI. CDR3 region: CASSYSNLEKLFF. CDR3 sequence (DNA): TGTGCCAGCAGTTACTCGAACCTTGAAAAACTGTTTTTT.

The J gene is TRBJ2-3, the V gene TRBV7-7, with D unresolved. V was pared by 5 bases and J by 1 base, with 10 bases between. The CDR3 is made up of 14 amino acids. Germline CDR1 and CDR2: SSHAT and FNYEAQ (reference sequence). The CDR3, as DNA: TGTGCCAGCAGCCCTCAATTCGGCACAGATACGCAGTATTTT. This codes for CASSPQFGTDTQYF.

The chain uses TRBV6-5 and TRBJ2-2; D call uncertain. The ends were cut back, 6 bases at V and 0 bases at J, with 8 bases in the middle. The length of the CDR3 is 14 residues. Germline V gene sequence: CDR1 MNHEY, CDR2 SVGAGI. Here the CDR3 reads CASRDGANTGELFF. The CDR3 DNA follows: TGTGCCAGCAGGGACGGCGCGAACACCGGGGAGCTGTTTTTT.

The chain has TRBV27 and TRBJ1-5; D is undetermined. CDR3 length: 12 amino acids. V was cut by 7 bases and J by 4 bases, with 8 bases left in between. Germline assignment: CDR1 MNHEY and CDR2 SMNVEV (reference sequence). CDR3 nucleotides: TGTGCCAGCACCAGCGGGAATCAGCCCCAGCATTTT. It specifies CASTSGNQPQHF.

J is TRBJ2-3 and V is TRBV7-2, with D perhaps TRBD1 (5 bases). The CDR3 loop spans 17 amino acids. Per germline, CDR1 SGHTA and CDR2 FQGNSA. V was pared by 4 bases and J by 0 bases, with 17 bases between. DNA of the CDR3: TGTGCCAGCAGCTGGTTAGGGGTGGCATCTAGCACAGATACGCAGTATTTT. Its translation: CASSWLGVASSTDTQYF.

The sample holds a few counts of this clone. The chain links TRBV14 to TRBJ2-7; D may be TRBD1 (6 bases). This CDR3 contains 17 residues. Looked up from germline, CDR1 is SGHDN and CDR2 is FVKESK. Trimming stripped 0 bases from V and 0 bases from J, with 15 bases between. CDR3 sequence reads: CASSQDPDRPSSYEQYF. Here the CDR3 DNA reads TGTGCCAGCAGCCAAGATCCCGACAGGCCGAGCTCCTACGAGCAGTACTTC.

CDR3 in amino acids: CASSPTPLARNEQFF. CDR3 nucleotide sequence: TGTGCCAGCAGTCCCACCCCACTAGCGAGGAATGAGCAGTTCTTC. The chain carries TRBV6-5 and TRBJ2-1, with TRBD2 identical over 7 bases. The J segment lost 7 bases and the V segment lost 5 bases, leaving 11 bases of the junction unmatched. This CDR3 spans 15 amino acids. In germline, CDR1 is MNHEY, CDR2 SVGAGI.

This clone counts as medium-sized. The junction shows a germline mismatch at one end, possibly a read error. The chain is built from TRBV6-2 or TRBV6-3 and TRBJ2-6; D is perhaps TRBD2 (5 bases). Germline V gene sequence: CDR1 MNHEY, CDR2 SVGEGT. This CDR3 comprises 15 residues. CDR3 sequence: CASTYGLSGANVLTF. The CDR3 DNA sequence: TGTGCCAGCACTTACGGACTCTCTGGGGCCAACGTCCTGACTTTC.

The V call is TRBV6-4, the J call TRBJ2-1, with TRBD1 matching 9 bases. In germline, CDR1 is MRHNA, CDR2 SNTAGT. This CDR3 is 15 amino acids long. J gave up 3 bases and V 4 bases, and 4 bases lay outside the gene matches. The CDR3, as DNA: TGTGCCAGCAGTGCGGGACAGGGAGACTACAATGAGCAGTTCTTC. Protein product: CASSAGQGDYNEQFF.